This entry describes one T cell receptor (beta chain). CDR1 is SGHTA and CDR2 is FQGNSA in the germline V gene. The CDR3 has 15 amino acids. Losses at the gene ends were 5 bases for V and 6 bases for J; bases not matched to a gene: 9. The sample belongs to a study of blood T cell repertoires in COVID-19. Repertoires were generated with immunoSEQ multiplex PCR, while TCRdb's copy carries only in-frame clones and drops some. The sample includes 100,000 or so clones, approximately 90% of them seen just once. Sequences were obtained from peripheral blood. The chain carries TRBV7-2 and TRBJ1-5, with TRBD1 matching over 8 bases. The source is a man between 45 and 60 years old with acute or convalescent COVID-19. CDR3 amino acids: CASSRDNDRGQPQHF. CDR3 coding DNA: TGTGCCAGCAGCCGCGATAACGACAGGGGTCAGCCCCAGCATTTT.